Ten or more counts support the clone carrying this T cell receptor (beta chain). Antigen: not known. This specimen comes from a study of T cell repertoires in cytomegalovirus infection. Study context: Public TCR beta signature analysis indicated the presence of both CMV infection and matching HLA type.

Broader study findings: What dominated the ex vivo response were HLA-C-restricted CMV-specific TCR beta clonotypes.

MiXCR, run by TCRdb on the reads, gives a single entry per CDR3 protein. The table shows about 360,000 distinct CDR3 sequences, with 15% to 20% occurring only once. Germline CDR1 reads SGHVS; CDR2 reads FNYEAQ. This CDR3 region has 13 residues. V was clipped by 5 bases and J by 0 bases, with 7 bases between them. Source material: PBMCs. The TCR was taken from a human donor in good health (CMV status not recorded). Some clones in this sample may be carry-over from other donors' samples. This chain connects TRBV7-6 to TRBJ1-1; no clear D gene. The DNA for the CDR3 is TGTGCCAGCAGCGCGGACTTGAACACTGAAGCTTTCTTT. It yields the protein CASSADLNTEAFF.